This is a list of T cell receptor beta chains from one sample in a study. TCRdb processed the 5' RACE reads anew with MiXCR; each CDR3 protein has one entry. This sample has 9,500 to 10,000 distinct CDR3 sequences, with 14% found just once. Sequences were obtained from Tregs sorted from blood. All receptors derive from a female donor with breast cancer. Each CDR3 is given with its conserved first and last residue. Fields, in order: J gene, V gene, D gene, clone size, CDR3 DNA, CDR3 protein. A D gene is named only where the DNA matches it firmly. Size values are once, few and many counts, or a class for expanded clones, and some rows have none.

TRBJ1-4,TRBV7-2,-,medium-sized,TGTGCCAGCAGCCCCCGACCCGACGGGGAAAAACTGTTTTTT,CASSPRPDGEKLFF
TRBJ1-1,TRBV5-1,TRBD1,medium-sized,TGCGCCAGCAGCCCGAACCTGGGACAGGGGGGTACTGAAGCTTTCTTT,CASSPNLGQGGTEAFF
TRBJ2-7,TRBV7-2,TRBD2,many,TGTGCCAGCAGCTTAGGAACTAGCGGGAGTAACGAGCAGTACTTC,CASSLGTSGSNEQYF
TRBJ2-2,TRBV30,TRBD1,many,TGTGCCTGGAGTAGGGGGCGTACCGGGGAGCTGTTTTTT,CAWSRGRTGELFF
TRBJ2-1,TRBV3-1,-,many,TGTGCCAGCAGCCAAGATCCCGAGACCTACAATGAGCAGTTCTTC,CASSQDPETYNEQFF
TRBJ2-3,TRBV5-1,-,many,TGCGCCAGCAGCACCCCCAGAGGCACAGATACGCAGTATTTT,CASSTPRGTDTQYF
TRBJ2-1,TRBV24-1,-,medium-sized,TGTGCCACCAGTGATCCTCGGCGGGTGGGTTACAATGAGCAGTTCTTC,CATSDPRRVGYNEQFF
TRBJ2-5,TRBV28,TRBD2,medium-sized,TGTGCCAGCAGTCCAGGGACTAGCGGGACGGAGACCCAGTACTTC,CASSPGTSGTETQYF
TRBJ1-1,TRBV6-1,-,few,TGTGCCAGCAGTGAAGAGGTCAAGGGAGCTTTCTTT,CASSEEVKGAFF
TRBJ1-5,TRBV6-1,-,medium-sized,TGTGCCAGCAGGGCGGAGGTTAGCAATCAGCCCCAGCATTTT,CASRAEVSNQPQHF
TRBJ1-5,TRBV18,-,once,TGTGCCAGCTCACCAAATGGGGGGGGCAATCAGCCCCAGCAATTT,CASSPNGGGNQPQQF
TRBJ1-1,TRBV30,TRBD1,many,TGTGCCTGCCTGGGACAGGGGCCCAATACTGAAGCTTTCTTT,CACLGQGPNTEAFF
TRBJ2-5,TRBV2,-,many,TGTGCCACCAAAGGGAGTTGGGCAGAAGAGACCCAGTACTTC,CATKGSWAEETQYF
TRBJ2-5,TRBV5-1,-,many,TGCGCCAGCAGCTTGGAAACCTTTGAAGAGACCCAGTACTTC,CASSLETFEETQYF
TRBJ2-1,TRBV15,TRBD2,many,TGTGCCACCAGCAGAGATAGTCTAGCGGGATCGGACAATGAGCAGTTCTTC,CATSRDSLAGSDNEQFF
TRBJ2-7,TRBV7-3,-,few,TGTGCCAGTAGTGGGACAAGTCGTGGCGAGCAGTACTTC,CASSGTSRGEQYF
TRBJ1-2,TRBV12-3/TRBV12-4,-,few,TGTGCCAGCAGTAGAAGACAGGCCTATGGCTACACCTTC,CASSRRQAYGYTF
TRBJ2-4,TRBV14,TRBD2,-,TGTGCCAGCAGCCAAGACGCTGGGACTAGCGGGGTAAAACTAGCCAACATTCAGTACTTC,CASSQDAGTSGVKLANIQYF
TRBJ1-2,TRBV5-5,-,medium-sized,TGTGCCAGCAGCGTCTATCGGGTGGTTAACTATGGCTACACCTTC,CASSVYRVVNYGYTF
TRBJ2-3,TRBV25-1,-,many,TGTGCCAGCAGCACGAAACTTTGGGATACGCAGTATTTT,CASSTKLWDTQYF
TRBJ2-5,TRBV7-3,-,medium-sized,TGTGCCAGCAGTAACACAGGAAAAGAGACCCAGTACTTC,CASSNTGKETQYF
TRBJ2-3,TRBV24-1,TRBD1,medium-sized,TGTGCCACCAGTGATTTTGGGAACAGGGGGCGCAAAGATACGCAGTATTTT,CATSDFGNRGRKDTQYF
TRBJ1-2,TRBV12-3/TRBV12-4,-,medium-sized,TGTGCCAGCAGTGCGACGGGGTATGGCTACACCTTC,CASSATGYGYTF
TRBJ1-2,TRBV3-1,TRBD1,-,TGTGCCAGCAGCCAAGAAGGTTGGACAGGAAATCTCTATGGCTACACCTTC,CASSQEGWTGNLYGYTF
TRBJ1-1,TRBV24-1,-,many,TGTGCCACCAAGGGGACCGGGATGAACACTGAAGCTTTCTTT,CATKGTGMNTEAFF
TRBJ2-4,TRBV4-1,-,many,TGCGCCAGCAGCCAAGATAGGTATGGTTCTGCGACCAAAAACATTCAGTACTTC,CASSQDRYGSATKNIQYF
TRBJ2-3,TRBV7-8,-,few,TGTGCCAGCAGCTTAGCGGGGGGGCGTATAGCTCCCACAGATACGCAGTATTTT,CASSLAGGRIAPTDTQYF
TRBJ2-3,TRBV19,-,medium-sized,TGTGCCAGTAGTATCGGACGTTCACTGGGCCAAGATACGCAGTATTTT,CASSIGRSLGQDTQYF
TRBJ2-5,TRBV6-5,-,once,TGTGCCAGCGTTGATTTGGGCAGGAGCCAAGAGACCCAGTACTTC,CASVDLGRSQETQYF